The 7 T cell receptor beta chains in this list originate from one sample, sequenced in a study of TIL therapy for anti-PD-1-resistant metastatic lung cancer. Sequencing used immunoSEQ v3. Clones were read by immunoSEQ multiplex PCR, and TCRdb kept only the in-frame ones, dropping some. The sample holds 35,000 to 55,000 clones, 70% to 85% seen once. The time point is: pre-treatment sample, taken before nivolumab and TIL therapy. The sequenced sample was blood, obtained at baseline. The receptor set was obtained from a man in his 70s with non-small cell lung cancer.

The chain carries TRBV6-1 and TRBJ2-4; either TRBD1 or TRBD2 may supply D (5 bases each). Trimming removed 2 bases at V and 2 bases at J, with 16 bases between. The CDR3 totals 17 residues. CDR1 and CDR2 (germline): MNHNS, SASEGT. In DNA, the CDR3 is TGTGCCAGCAGTGAAAAGAGGGGATTGGGCACCAAAAACATTCAGTACTTC. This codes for CASSEKRGLGTKNIQYF.

Here the CDR3 DNA reads TGTGCCACCAGCAGAGATCGACAAACGGGAATACCCACCTACGAGCAGTACTTC. As protein: CATSRDRQTGIPTYEQYF. The rearrangement joins TRBV15 to TRBJ2-7; the D gene is possibly TRBD2 (5 bases). There are 18 residues in the CDR3. The germline CDR1 and CDR2 sequences are LNHNV and YYDKDF (reference sequence). With 0 bases removed from V and 2 bases from J, the gap between germline ends came to 20 bases.

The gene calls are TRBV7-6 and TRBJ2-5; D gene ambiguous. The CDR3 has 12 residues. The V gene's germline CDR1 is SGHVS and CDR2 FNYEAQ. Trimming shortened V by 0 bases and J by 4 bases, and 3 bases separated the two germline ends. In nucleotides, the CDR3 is TGTGCCAGCAGCTTAGCCGGAGAGACCCAGTACTTC. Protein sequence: CASSLAGETQYF. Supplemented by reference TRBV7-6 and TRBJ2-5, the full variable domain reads GAGVSQSPRYKVTKRGQDVALRCDPISGHVSLYWYRQALGQGPEFLTYFNYEAQQDKSGLPNDRFSAERPEGSISTLTIQRTEQRDSAMYRCASSLAGETQYFGPGTRLLVL.

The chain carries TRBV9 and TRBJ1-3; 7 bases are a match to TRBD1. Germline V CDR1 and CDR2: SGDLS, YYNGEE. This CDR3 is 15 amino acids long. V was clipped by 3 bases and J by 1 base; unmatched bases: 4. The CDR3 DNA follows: TGTGCCAGCAGCGGAACAGGGGTTTCTGGAAACACCATATATTTT. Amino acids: CASSGTGVSGNTIYF.

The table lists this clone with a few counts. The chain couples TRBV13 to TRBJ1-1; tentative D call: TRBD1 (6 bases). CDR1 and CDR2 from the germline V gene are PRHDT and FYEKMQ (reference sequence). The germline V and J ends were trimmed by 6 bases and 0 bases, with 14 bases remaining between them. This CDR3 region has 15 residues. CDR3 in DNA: TGTGCCAGCAGTTTATTGGGACACTTGAACACTGAAGCTTTCTTT. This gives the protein CASSLLGHLNTEAFF.

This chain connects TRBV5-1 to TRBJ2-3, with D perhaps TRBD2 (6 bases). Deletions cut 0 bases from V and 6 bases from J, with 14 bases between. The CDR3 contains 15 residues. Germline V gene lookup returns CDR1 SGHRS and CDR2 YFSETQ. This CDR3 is CASSLGTTEGDTQYF. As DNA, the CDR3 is TGCGCCAGCAGCTTGGGGACTACAGAAGGGGATACGCAGTATTTT.

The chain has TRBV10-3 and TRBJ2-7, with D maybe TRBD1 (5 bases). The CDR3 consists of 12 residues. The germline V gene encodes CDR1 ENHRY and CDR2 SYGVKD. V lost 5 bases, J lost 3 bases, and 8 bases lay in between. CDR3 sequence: CAISKDNYEQYF. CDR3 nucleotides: TGTGCCATCAGTAAGGACAACTACGAGCAGTACTTC.